The present TCR beta chain was sequenced within a study of T cells in Graves' hyperthyroidism and ophthalmopathy. It was RNA transcripts that yielded the amplified TCR beta CDR3 regions. The HTBI primer set drove a first-round RT-PCR of the TCR CDR3. TCRdb reprocessed the multiplex PCR reads with MiXCR, giving one entry per CDR3 protein. The sample records approximately 330,000 distinct CDR3 sequences, roughly 20% being singletons. Many counts were recorded for this clonotype. The TCR originated in a woman aged 50 to 60 with Graves' hyperthyroidism. Material for sequencing was blood.

The CDR3 sequence is CSARDWVKGTDTQYF. In DNA form, the CDR3 reads TGCAGTGCTAGGGATTGGGTAAAGGGCACAGATACGCAGTATTTT. The V call is TRBV20-1, the J call TRBJ2-3; D unresolved. This CDR3 comprises 15 residues. Looked up from germline, CDR1 is DFQATT and CDR2 is SNEGSKA (reference sequence). V was trimmed by 3 bases and J by 1 base, leaving 14 bases between them.